This is a list of T cell receptor beta chains from one sample in a study of cytomegalovirus exposure and HLA in healthy donors. Repertoires were generated with immunoSEQ multiplex PCR, while TCRdb's copy carries only in-frame clones and drops some. The sample yields 150,000 to 200,000 clones, about 80% seen once. Sequencing was performed on PBMCs. The receptors were sampled from a young woman in good health and CMV-seropositive. The CDR3 runs from the conserved cysteine through the conserved F or W. The D gene is left open where the match is weak. Size is stated for part of the rows, as once, few or many counts, or as a class when the clone is expanded.

J	D	length	V	size	CDR3	DNA
TRBJ2-2	-	15	TRBV7-6	-	CASSSGRGRAGELFF	TGTGCCAGCAGCTCCGGGCGCGGGCGGGCCGGGGAGCTGTTTTTT
TRBJ2-3	-	14	TRBV12-1	-	CASSLDRAPDTQYF	TGTGCCAGCAGCTTGGACAGGGCCCCGGATACGCAGTATTTT
TRBJ1-5	-	15	TRBV28	-	CASSPMGGPDQPQHF	TGTGCCAGCAGTCCCATGGGGGGTCCAGATCAGCCCCAGCATTTT
TRBJ1-6	-	13	TRBV30	-	CAWSSEGNSPLHF	TGTGCCTGGAGTTCGGAGGGTAATTCACCCCTCCACTTT
TRBJ1-6	-	13	TRBV7-3	-	CASSPKSNSPLHF	TGTGCCAGCAGCCCGAAGAGTAATTCACCCCTCCACTTT
TRBJ2-2	-	15	TRBV6-5	-	CASSSSAQNTGELFF	TGTGCCAGCAGTTCCTCGGCCCAAAACACCGGGGAGCTGTTTTTT
TRBJ2-1	TRBD1	12	TRBV30	-	CALATGANEQFF	TGTGCCTTAGCCACAGGGGCCAATGAGCAGTTCTTC
TRBJ2-2	-	14	TRBV9	few	CASSVASGTGELFF	TGTGCCAGCAGCGTAGCCTCAGGTACCGGGGAGCTGTTTTTT
TRBJ1-5	-	13	TRBV30	-	CAWSGAGDQPQHF	TGTGCCTGGAGTGGTGCGGGGGATCAGCCCCAGCATTTT
TRBJ2-1	TRBD2	18	TRBV9	-	CASSAEAGGGRFYNEQFF	TGTGCCAGCAGCGCAGAAGCGGGGGGCGGTCGGTTTTACAATGAGCAGTTCTTC
TRBJ2-5	TRBD2	13	TRBV15	-	CATSSGLAETQYF	TGTGCCACCAGCAGCGGACTAGCCGAGACCCAGTACTTC
TRBJ1-3	-	12	TRBV30	-	CAWSYRGNTIYF	TGTGCCTGGAGTTACAGGGGAAACACCATATATTTT
TRBJ1-6	-	14	TRBV7-9	-	CASSGDIRNSPLHF	TGTGCCAGCAGTGGGGACATTAGAAATTCACCCCTCCACTTT
TRBJ1-2	TRBD1	12	TRBV30	-	CAWSGQGVRYTF	TGTGCCTGGAGTGGACAGGGAGTGCGCTACACCTTC
TRBJ1-6	-	14	TRBV11-1	-	CASSETRGAAPLHF	TGTGCCAGCAGCGAGACACGGGGTGCGGCACCCCTCCACTTT
TRBJ2-5	-	10	TRBV13	-	CASSLETQYF	TGTGCCAGCAGCCTCGAGACCCAGTACTTC
TRBJ1-1	-	13	TRBV7-2	-	CASSLYRNTEAFF	TGTGCCAGCAGCTTATATCGGAACACTGAAGCTTTCTTT
TRBJ2-7	-	12	TRBV11-2	few	CASSLASYEQYF	TGTGCCAGCAGCTTGGCCTCCTACGAGCAGTACTTC
TRBJ2-7	TRBD1	14	TRBV27	-	CASSAAGGRNEQYF	TGTGCCAGCAGTGCCGCAGGGGGCCGGAACGAGCAGTACTTC
TRBJ1-6	TRBD1	14	TRBV27	-	CASSPGQITSPLHF	TGTGCCAGCAGTCCGGGACAGATTACTTCACCCCTCCACTTT
TRBJ1-2	TRBD1	15	TRBV4-1	-	CASSFRDRESYGYTF	TGCGCCAGCAGCTTCCGGGACAGAGAGTCCTATGGCTACACCTTC
TRBJ1-4	TRBD1	16	TRBV4-3	-	CASSLRRGQGDEKLFF	TGCGCCAGCAGCCTGAGGCGAGGGCAGGGGGATGAAAAACTGTTTTTT
TRBJ2-5	TRBD2	15	TRBV7-6	-	CASSLMAGVQETQYF	TGTGCCAGCAGCTTAATGGCGGGGGTACAAGAGACCCAGTACTTC
TRBJ2-5	-	11	TRBV10-1	-	CASSEFRSQYF	TGCGCCAGCAGTGAGTTCCGGTCCCAGTACTTC
TRBJ2-3	-	14	TRBV11-2	-	CASSFGGRPDTQYF	TGTGCCAGCAGCTTCGGCGGCCGGCCAGATACGCAGTATTTT
TRBJ2-2	TRBD2	15	TRBV27	-	CASSLSLAGTGELFF	TGTGCCAGCAGCCTCTCCCTAGCGGGCACCGGGGAGCTGTTTTTT
TRBJ2-3	-	15	TRBV2	-	CASMLEKTKSDTQYF	TGTGCCAGCATGTTGGAGAAGACGAAATCAGATACGCAGTATTTT